This T cell receptor beta chain appears in the sequencing data of a study of T cells in Graves' hyperthyroidism and ophthalmopathy. This CDR3 has 20 residues. Trimming removed 3 bases at V and 5 bases at J, with 32 bases between. Germline values: CDR1 SGHKS, CDR2 YYEKEE (reference sequence). A single count supports this clonotype. Uncontrolled infection, other autoimmune disease, pregnancy or lactation disqualified patients from enrolment. PBMCs were derived from 10 ml fresh peripheral blood. Amplified regions were TCR beta CDR3 sequences from RNA transcripts. The HTBI primer set served for first-round RT-PCR of the TCR CDR3. Using its own MiXCR run on the multiplex PCR reads, TCRdb lists one record per CDR3 protein. This table has hundreds of thousands of distinct CDR3 sequences, less than 25% appearing once.

This receptor was taken from a woman in her sixties or seventies with Graves' ophthalmopathy. The sequencing sample was made of blood. The J gene is TRBJ2-5, the V gene TRBV5-5; possibly TRBD2 for D (6 bases). This chain's CDR3 is CASSSHLPGLYPDGEETQYF. The DNA of the CDR3 is TGTGCCAGCAGCTCCCACCTACCGGGACTGTACCCCGATGGCGAGGAGACCCAGTACTTC.